Shown below are 16 T cell receptor beta chains from a single sample sequenced in a study of T cell responses to AZD1222 COVID-19 vaccine. The assay was immunoSEQ multiplex PCR, and TCRdb's table has in-frame clones only and misses some. The data contain 86,000 or so clones, 90% to 95% of them seen just once; the ten biggest clones take up 4.5%. Material: peripheral blood, obtained on day 0 of MenACWY control vaccination. Receptors were obtained from an adult in good health.

The gene calls are TRBV15 and TRBJ1-5; D unresolved. Looked up from germline, CDR1 is LNHNV and CDR2 is YYDKDF (reference sequence). Between the trimmed V and J ends, which lost 0 bases and 9 bases, there was a span of 9 bases. The CDR3 length is 13 residues. The CDR3 loop reads CATSRDGDSPQHF. CDR3 coding DNA: TGTGCCACCAGCAGAGACGGGGATTCGCCCCAGCATTTT.

This clone was seen just once. The chain is built from TRBV7-8 and TRBJ1-2; D is ambiguous. CDR3 length: 15 residues. CDR1 and CDR2 from the germline V gene are SGHVS and FQNEAQ. Trimming shortened V by 1 base and J by 3 bases, and 12 bases separated the two germline ends. The CDR3 here is CASSLVLDGDYGYTF. CDR3 coding DNA: TGTGCCAGCAGCTTAGTGCTGGACGGGGACTATGGCTACACCTTC.

The count of this clone is one. The chain has TRBV28 and TRBJ2-7; TRBD1 aligns across 8 bases. Germline values: CDR1 MDHEN, CDR2 SYDVKM. This CDR3 is built from 13 residues. V was pared by 7 bases and J by 3 bases, with 5 bases of the junction left unmatched. The CDR3 here is CASISGQVYEQYF. The CDR3 bases are TGTGCCAGCATTTCGGGACAGGTCTACGAGCAGTACTTC. Filled out from reference TRBV28 and TRBJ2-7, the complete variable domain reads DVKVTQSSRYLVKRTGEKVFLECVQDMDHENMFWYRQDPGLGLRLIYFSYDVKMKEKGDIPEGYSVSREKKERFSLILESASTNQTSMYLCASISGQVYEQYFGPGTRLTVT.

The gene calls are TRBV2 and TRBJ1-3; D ambiguous. Trimming left V 4 bases short and J 2 bases short, with 9 bases between. CDR1 and CDR2 from the germline V gene are SNHLY and FYNNEI. CDR3 length: 14 residues. As DNA, the CDR3 is TGTGCCAGCAGTGGTATGATCACTGGAAACACCATATATTTT. It is translated as CASSGMITGNTIYF.

The chain links TRBV4-3 to TRBJ1-3; no reliable D call. CDR1 and CDR2 (germline): LGHNA, YSLEER. Trimming cost V 0 bases and J 5 bases, with 11 bases left between them. CDR3 length equals 15 residues. CDR3 in DNA: TGCGCCAGCAGCCAAGATTTGACTTTAAGAAACACCATATATTTT. Its translation is CASSQDLTLRNTIYF.

V usage is TRBV24-1 and J usage is TRBJ1-5; D uncertain. The CDR3 has 13 amino acids. The germline CDR1 and CDR2 sequences are KGHDR and SFDVKD. Trimming took off 4 bases at V and 5 bases at J, with 8 bases between the two ends. CDR3 loop: CATSERADQPQHF. The DNA of the CDR3 is TGTGCCACCAGTGAGCGAGCAGATCAGCCCCAGCATTTT.

This clone has only a few counts. J is TRBJ2-1 and V is TRBV6-4, with 13 bases aligning to TRBD2. The J segment lost 9 bases and the V segment lost 2 bases, leaving 10 bases of the junction unmatched. Germline loops: CDR1 MRHNA, CDR2 SNTAGT. This CDR3 has 17 residues. The CDR3 DNA is TGTGCCAGCAGTGACGGGACTAGCGGGAATACCATTAGTGAGCAGTTCTTC. It yields the protein CASSDGTSGNTISEQFF.

The chain joins TRBV6-2 or TRBV6-3 to TRBJ2-7; 11 positions agree with TRBD1. Germline V gene data show CDR1 as MNHEY and CDR2 as SVGEGT. V dropped 2 bases and J dropped 8; count of bases not matched to a gene: 11. The CDR3 is 16 amino acids. The DNA of the CDR3 is TGTGCCAGCAGTTACAGTGAGGACAGGGGGCCGCTCAAGCAGTACTTC. Protein: CASSYSEDRGPLKQYF.

The V call is TRBV18, the J call TRBJ2-3; tentative D call: TRBD2 (6 bases). The length of the CDR3 is 16 residues. Germline CDR1 reads KGHSH; CDR2 reads LQKENI. Trimming removed 2 bases at V and 2 bases at J, with 14 bases between. Written as DNA, the CDR3 is TGTGCCAGCTCACCAACGGGGACTCCAGCCACAGATACGCAGTATTTT. This translates into CASSPTGTPATDTQYF.

V usage is TRBV27 and J usage is TRBJ2-4, with D maybe TRBD2 (5 bases). CDR1 and CDR2 (germline): MNHEY, SMNVEV (reference sequence). CDR3 length: 16 residues. V shed 5 bases and J shed 6 bases, with 20 bases lying between them. The CDR3 here is CASSPTKGGLLNIQYF. In DNA form, the CDR3 reads TGTGCCAGCAGTCCAACTAAAGGAGGACTTTTAAACATTCAGTACTTC.

J is TRBJ2-3 and V is TRBV2; 9 bases map to TRBD2. The CDR3 extends over 15 amino acids. From germline, CDR1 is SNHLY and CDR2 FYNNEI. The trim removed 6 bases at V and 1 base at J, leaving 5 bases unmatched. This CDR3 reads CASSSTSGRTDTQYF. CDR3 nucleotides: TGTGCCAGCAGCTCGACTAGCGGCCGCACAGATACGCAGTATTTT.

The rearrangement uses TRBV5-1 and TRBJ1-2, with a tentative D call TRBD1 (5 bases). The CDR3 consists of 14 residues. Germline V gene data show CDR1 as SGHRS and CDR2 as YFSETQ. V dropped 3 bases and J dropped 4 bases, with 13 bases sitting between them. CDR3 nucleotide sequence: TGCGCCAGCAGCTCCAGGGTGGAGGGCTATGGCTACACCTTC. It yields the protein CASSSRVEGYGYTF.

The V gene is TRBV7-8, the J gene TRBJ2-1; 8 nucleotides align to TRBD2. CDR1 is SGHVS and CDR2 is FQNEAQ in the germline V gene. CDR3 length equals 15 residues. J gave up 5 bases and V 5 bases, and 8 bases lay outside the gene matches. In nucleotides, the CDR3 is TGTGCCAGCAGCGGCGGGACTAGGGCCCACAATGAGCAGTTCTTC. It codes for CASSGGTRAHNEQFF.

The gene calls are TRBV29-1 and TRBJ1-1; D is unresolved. Trimming pared 4 bases from V and 0 bases from J, leaving 12 bases between. Germline CDR1 reads SQVTM; CDR2 reads ANQGSEA. The CDR3 covers 14 residues. This chain's CDR3 is CSVVVSGMNTEAFF. CDR3 bases: TGCAGCGTTGTAGTCAGCGGGATGAACACTGAAGCTTTCTTT.

J is TRBJ1-2 and V is TRBV15; unclear D gene. The CDR3 covers 13 residues. Germline V gives CDR1 LNHNV, CDR2 YYDKDF (reference sequence). Trimming took off 0 bases at V and 2 bases at J, with 4 bases between the two ends. The CDR3 region is CATSREGNYGYTF. For the CDR3, the DNA is TGTGCCACCAGCAGAGAAGGGAACTATGGCTACACCTTC.

The chain recombines TRBV5-5 with TRBJ1-3; D is unresolved. There are 14 residues in the CDR3. V lost 2 bases and J lost 2, with 8 bases in between. The germline CDR1 and CDR2 sequences are SGHKS and YYEKEE (reference sequence). The CDR3 sequence: CASSFPGAGNTIYF. The DNA of the CDR3 is TGTGCCAGCAGCTTCCCAGGAGCTGGAAACACCATATATTTT.